The 21 T cell receptor beta chains listed next were all sequenced from one sample in a study of technical replicates of blood from a handful of donors. Using immunoSEQ multiplex PCR, the repertoire was profiled, and TCRdb retains in-frame clones only, with some absent. The table records 99,000 or so clones, roughly 96% of them present only once. Sequencing was carried out using T cells isolated from PBMCs. All receptors derive from a human donor in good health.

The chain employs TRBV27 and TRBJ2-7, with a weak D call TRBD2 (5 bases). V was shortened by 4 bases and J by 1 base, with 11 bases between the two germline ends. This CDR3 contains 14 residues. The germline CDR1 and CDR2 sequences are MNHEY and SMNVEV (reference sequence). The CDR3 nucleotides are TGTGCCAGCAGTTCCCTCCTAGCTTCCTACGAGCAGTACTTC. Amino acids: CASSSLLASYEQYF.

This CDR3 reads CASSSRLAGSEQYF. CDR3 DNA: TGTGCCAGCAGTTCCCGCCTAGCGGGGAGCGAGCAGTACTTC. This chain connects TRBV27 to TRBJ2-7, with TRBD2 matching over 9 bases. The V segment lost 4 bases and the J segment 6 bases; nucleotides outside the gene matches: 7. Germline V gives CDR1 MNHEY, CDR2 SMNVEV (reference sequence). The CDR3 spans 14 residues.

The chain employs TRBV11-2 and TRBJ2-5, with 8 nucleotides matching TRBD2. J gave up 5 bases and V 1 base, and 9 bases lay outside the gene matches. Germline V gives CDR1 SGHAT, CDR2 FQNNGV. The CDR3 totals 16 residues. The CDR3: CASSLATGLVDETQYF. Here the CDR3 DNA reads TGTGCCAGCAGCTTAGCCACGGGACTAGTGGATGAGACCCAGTACTTC.

The chain links TRBV21-1 to TRBJ2-1; the table's D call, TRBD2, has no DNA check behind it. TRBV21-1 is an annotated pseudogene. The CDR3 length is 17 residues. In nucleotides, the CDR3 is TGTGCCAGCAGCAACCTTCCCACTCACTACATTTTCGATGAGCAGTTCTTC. The encoded protein is CASSNLPTHYIFDEQFF.

The DNA for the CDR3 is TGTGCCAGCAGCGCTTCTGGGGCGGGGGGTACAGATACGCAGTATTTT. Translation: CASSASGAGGTDTQYF. V usage is TRBV9 and J usage is TRBJ2-3; 8 nucleotides agree with TRBD2. The CDR3 runs to 16 residues. Germline loops: CDR1 SGDLS, CDR2 YYNGEE. V shed 3 bases, J shed 3 bases, and the junction held 9 bases outside the gene matches.

The chain is built from TRBV19 and TRBJ1-2, with 12 bases fitting TRBD1. Germline V lookup: CDR1 LNHDA, CDR2 SQIVND (reference sequence). Losses at the gene ends were 4 bases for V and 6 bases for J; bases not matched to a gene: 3. CDR3 length equals 14 residues. CDR3 nucleotide sequence: TGTGCCAGTAGTACGGGACAGGGGGCCGATGGCTACACCTTC. It translates to CASSTGQGADGYTF.

The V gene is TRBV2, the J gene TRBJ1-5; D ambiguous. Germline lookup yields CDR1 SNHLY and CDR2 FYNNEI. The CDR3 extends over 15 amino acids. V was shortened by 0 bases and J by 9 bases, with 15 bases between the two germline ends. Here the CDR3 DNA reads TGTGCCAGCAGTGAAGCCATCGTTTCCCCGAGGCCCCAGCATTTT. Translated: CASSEAIVSPRPQHF. The full variable domain, its missing parts supplied by reference TRBV2 and TRBJ1-5, is EPEVTQTPSHQVTQMGQEVILRCVPISNHLYFYWYRQILGQKVEFLVSFYNNEISEKSEIFDDQFSVERPDGSNFTLKIRSTKLEDSAMYFCASSEAIVSPRPQHFGDGTRLSIL.

The V gene is TRBV11-2, the J gene TRBJ1-3; D is unclear. Germline-derived CDR1 and CDR2 are SGHAT and FQNNGV. Trimming shortened V by 0 bases and J by 1 base, and 7 bases separated the two germline ends. The CDR3 runs 15 residues. This CDR3 is CASSLDFRSGNTIYF. CDR3 coding DNA: TGTGCCAGCAGCTTAGATTTCAGGTCTGGAAACACCATATATTTT. The full variable domain, completed using reference TRBV11-2 and TRBJ1-3, is EAGVAQSPRYKIIEKRQSVAFWCNPISGHATLYWYQQILGQGPKLLIQFQNNGVVDDSQLPKDRFSAERLKGVDSTLKIQPAKLEDSAVYLCASSLDFRSGNTIYFGEGSWLTVV.

The chain couples TRBV5-1 to TRBJ2-1, with TRBD2 matching over 7 bases. Trimming cost V 0 bases and J 5 bases; bases outside gene matches: 5. Germline V CDR1 and CDR2: SGHRS, YFSETQ. The CDR3 extends over 15 amino acids. As DNA, the CDR3 is TGCGCCAGCAGCTTGGTGGGAGCGGGAAACAATGAGCAGTTCTTC. Its translation is CASSLVGAGNNEQFF.

This sequence joins TRBV11-2 and TRBJ1-2; 7 nucleotides line up with TRBD1. The CDR3 is 14 amino acids. Germline assignment: CDR1 SGHAT and CDR2 FQNNGV. V trimming: 5 bases; J trimming: 4 bases; junction bases outside the gene matches: 7. In DNA, the CDR3 is TGTGCCAGCAGCCTCGACAGGGAACTCTATGGCTACACCTTC. It yields the protein CASSLDRELYGYTF.

The chain combines TRBV21-1 with TRBJ2-3; the table's TRBD2 call for D was not verified on the DNA. TRBV21-1 is tagged as a pseudogene. CDR3 length equals 17 residues. CDR3 sequence reads: CASSKKGGTSSTDTQYF. The CDR3 DNA reads TGTGCCAGCAGCAAGAAGGGAGGGACAAGCAGCACAGATACGCAGTATTTT.

The chain employs TRBV6-1 and TRBJ2-5; a possible D gene is TRBD2 (6 bases). There are 14 residues in the CDR3. Germline values: CDR1 MNHNS, CDR2 SASEGT. With 3 bases removed from V and 7 bases from J, the gap between germline ends came to 15 bases. The CDR3 nucleotides are TGTGCCAGCAGTGATTGGGGCGACGGGGGGACCCAGTACTTC. Its protein product is CASSDWGDGGTQYF.

V is TRBV4-2 and J is TRBJ2-1; TRBD2 agrees at 10 bases. The CDR3 is 16 amino acids. Germline V gene sequence: CDR1 LGHNA, CDR2 YNFKEQ. V was clipped by 0 bases and J by 5 bases; unmatched bases: 4. The CDR3 DNA follows: TGTGCCAGCAGCCAAGATAGAAGCGGGAGGGACAATGAGCAGTTCTTC. Protein product: CASSQDRSGRDNEQFF.

The genes are TRBV18 and TRBJ2-1, with 7 bases lining up with TRBD2. This CDR3 has 16 amino acids. Germline V gene data show CDR1 as KGHSH and CDR2 as LQKENI. Unmatched junction bases numbered 7, after V lost 5 bases and J lost 0 bases. CDR3 nucleotides: TGTGCCAGCTCAGATGGAGCGGGACGCTCCTACAATGAGCAGTTCTTC. It specifies CASSDGAGRSYNEQFF.

The genes are TRBV28 and TRBJ2-7, with 7 bases lining up with TRBD2. With 7 bases clipped from V and 0 bases from J, the junction kept 9 bases outside the gene matches. Looked up from germline, CDR1 is MDHEN and CDR2 is SYDVKM. The CDR3 contains 15 residues. The CDR3: CASTAAGGSSYEQYF. The CDR3 DNA reads TGTGCCAGCACCGCGGCGGGCGGGAGCTCCTACGAGCAGTACTTC.

This chain's CDR3 is CASSSNRGRMDTEAFF. CDR3 DNA: TGTGCCAGCAGCTCAAACAGGGGGCGCATGGACACTGAAGCTTTCTTT. The rearrangement links TRBV11-2 to TRBJ1-1, with TRBD1 matching 9 bases. CDR3 length: 16 residues. The trim removed 4 bases at V and 3 bases at J, leaving 9 bases unmatched. Germline CDR1 SGHAT, CDR2 FQNNGV.

The chain uses TRBV5-1 and TRBJ2-7; tentatively, D is TRBD1 (6 bases). V was pared by 4 bases and J by 0 bases, with 14 bases between. Germline loops: CDR1 SGHRS, CDR2 YFSETQ. The CDR3 consists of 15 residues. In DNA form, the CDR3 reads TGCGCCAGCAGCGTCTCGACAGGCTCCTCCTACGAGCAGTACTTC. This codes for CASSVSTGSSYEQYF.

The V gene is TRBV19, the J gene TRBJ2-7; weak D call: TRBD1 (6 bases). V dropped 0 bases and J dropped 5 bases, with 17 bases sitting between them. The CDR3 runs to 16 residues. Per the germline V gene, CDR1 is LNHDA and CDR2 is SQIVND (reference sequence). The CDR3: CASSIEISSGVDEQYF. DNA for the CDR3: TGTGCCAGTAGTATAGAAATTTCGTCAGGGGTCGACGAGCAGTACTTC. The full variable domain, its missing parts supplied by reference TRBV19 and TRBJ2-7, is DGGITQSPKYLFRKEGQNVTLSCEQNLNHDAMYWYRQDPGQGLRLIYYSQIVNDFQKGDIAEGYSVSREKKESFPLTVTSAQKNPTAFYLCASSIEISSGVDEQYFGPGTRLTVT.

V gene TRBV5-1 combines with J gene TRBJ2-1, with 11 bases fitting TRBD2. From germline, CDR1 is SGHRS and CDR2 YFSETQ. J gave up 9 bases and V 0 bases, and 5 bases lay outside the gene matches. CDR3 length: 15 residues. The CDR3 nucleotides are TGCGCCAGCAGCTTGGTGGGACTAGCGGACTCTGAGCAGTTCTTC. It yields the protein CASSLVGLADSEQFF.

The chain has TRBV5-4 and TRBJ2-7, with D tentatively TRBD2 (6 bases). The length of the CDR3 is 14 residues. Germline CDR1 reads SGHNT; CDR2 reads YYREEE (reference sequence). Trimming removed 0 bases from V and 6 bases from J, with 13 bases in between. The CDR3 nucleotides read TGTGCCAGCAGCTTGGGGGGGGTCGGGGGCGAGCAGTACTTC. Translated, it gives CASSLGGVGGEQYF.

The rearrangement links TRBV28 to TRBJ2-5, with 9 bases matching TRBD1. Germline CDR1 is MDHEN and CDR2 is SYDVKM. The CDR3 covers 14 residues. V was clipped by 6 bases and J by 5 bases; unmatched bases: 7. The CDR3 protein is CASRDRGAGETQYF. In DNA form, the CDR3 reads TGTGCCAGCAGAGACAGGGGGGCTGGTGAGACCCAGTACTTC.